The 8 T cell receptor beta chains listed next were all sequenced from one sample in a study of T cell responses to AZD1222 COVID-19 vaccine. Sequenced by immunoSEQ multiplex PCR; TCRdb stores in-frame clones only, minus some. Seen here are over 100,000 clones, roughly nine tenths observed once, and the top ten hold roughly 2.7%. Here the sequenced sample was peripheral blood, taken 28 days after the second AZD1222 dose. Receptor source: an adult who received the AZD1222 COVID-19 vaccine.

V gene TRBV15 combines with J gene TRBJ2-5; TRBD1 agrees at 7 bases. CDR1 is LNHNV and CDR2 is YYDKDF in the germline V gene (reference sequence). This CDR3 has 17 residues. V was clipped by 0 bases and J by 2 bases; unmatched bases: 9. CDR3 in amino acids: CATSRDPSWTGQETQYF. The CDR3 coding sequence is TGTGCCACCAGCAGAGATCCCTCGTGGACAGGTCAAGAGACCCAGTACTTC. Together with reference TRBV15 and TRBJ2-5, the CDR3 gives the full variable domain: DAMVIQNPRYQVTQFGKPVTLSCSQTLNHNVMYWYQQKSSQAPKLLFHYYDKDFNNEADTPDNFQSRRPNTSFCFLDIRSPGLGDTAMYLCATSRDPSWTGQETQYFGPGTRLLVL.

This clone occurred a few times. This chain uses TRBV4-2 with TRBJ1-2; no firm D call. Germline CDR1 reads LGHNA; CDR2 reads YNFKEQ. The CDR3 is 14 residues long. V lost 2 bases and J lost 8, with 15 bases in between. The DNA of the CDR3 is TGTGCCAGCAGCCAATTGGAAGCATCGGGCGGCTACACCTTC. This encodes CASSQLEASGGYTF.

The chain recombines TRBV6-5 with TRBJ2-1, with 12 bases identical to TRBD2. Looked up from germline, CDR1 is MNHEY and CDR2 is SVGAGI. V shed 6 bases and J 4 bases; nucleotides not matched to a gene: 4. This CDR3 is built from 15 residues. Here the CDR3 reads CASRLAGGQYNEQFF. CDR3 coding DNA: TGTGCCAGCAGACTAGCGGGGGGCCAATACAATGAGCAGTTCTTC.

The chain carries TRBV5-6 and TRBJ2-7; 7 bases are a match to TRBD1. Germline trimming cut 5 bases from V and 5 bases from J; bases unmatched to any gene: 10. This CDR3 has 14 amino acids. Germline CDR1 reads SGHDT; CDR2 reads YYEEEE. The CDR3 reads CASRKQGLFDEQYF. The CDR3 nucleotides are TGTGCCAGCAGAAAACAGGGGCTTTTCGACGAGCAGTACTTC.

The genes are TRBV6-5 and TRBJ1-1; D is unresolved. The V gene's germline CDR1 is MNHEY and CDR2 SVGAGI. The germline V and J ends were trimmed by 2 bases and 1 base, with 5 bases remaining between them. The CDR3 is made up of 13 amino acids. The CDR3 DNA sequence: TGTGCCAGCAGTTACCGGTGGAACACTGAAGCTTTCTTT. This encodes CASSYRWNTEAFF.

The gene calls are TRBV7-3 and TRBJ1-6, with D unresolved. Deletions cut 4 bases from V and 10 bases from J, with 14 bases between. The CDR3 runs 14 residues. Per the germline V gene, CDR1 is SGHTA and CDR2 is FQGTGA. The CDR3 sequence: CASSSGVSGSPLHF. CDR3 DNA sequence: TGTGCCAGCAGCTCCGGGGTGAGCGGATCACCCCTCCACTTT.

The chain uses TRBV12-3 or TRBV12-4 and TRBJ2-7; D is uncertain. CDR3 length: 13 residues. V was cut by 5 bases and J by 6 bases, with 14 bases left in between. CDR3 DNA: TGTGCCAGCAGTACCACTCAGGTCGGCGAGCAGTACTTC. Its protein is CASSTTQVGEQYF.

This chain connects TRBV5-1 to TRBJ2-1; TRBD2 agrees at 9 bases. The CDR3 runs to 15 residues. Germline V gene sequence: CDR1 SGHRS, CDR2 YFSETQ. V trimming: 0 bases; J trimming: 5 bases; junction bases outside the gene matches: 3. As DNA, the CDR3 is TGCGCCAGCAGCTTGGTGGCGGGGGGGAACAATGAGCAGTTCTTC. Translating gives CASSLVAGGNNEQFF.